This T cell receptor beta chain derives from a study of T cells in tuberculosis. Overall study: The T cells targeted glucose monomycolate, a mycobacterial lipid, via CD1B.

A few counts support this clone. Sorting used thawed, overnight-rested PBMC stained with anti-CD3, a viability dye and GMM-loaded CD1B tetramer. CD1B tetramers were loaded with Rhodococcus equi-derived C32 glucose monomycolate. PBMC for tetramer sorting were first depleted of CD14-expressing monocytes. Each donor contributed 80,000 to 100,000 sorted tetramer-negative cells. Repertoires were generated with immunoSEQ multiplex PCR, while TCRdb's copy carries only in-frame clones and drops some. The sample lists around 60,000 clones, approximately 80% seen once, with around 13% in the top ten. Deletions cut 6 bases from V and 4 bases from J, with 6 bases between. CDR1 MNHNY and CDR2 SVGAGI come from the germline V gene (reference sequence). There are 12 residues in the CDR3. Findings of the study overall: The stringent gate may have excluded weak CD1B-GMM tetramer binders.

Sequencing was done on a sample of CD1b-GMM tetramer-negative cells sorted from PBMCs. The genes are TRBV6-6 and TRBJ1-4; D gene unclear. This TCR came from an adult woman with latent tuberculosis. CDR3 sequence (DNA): TGTGCCAGCAGGGGAGGTAATGAAAAACTGTTTTTT. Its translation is CASRGGNEKLFF.